The rows below give T cell receptor beta chains drawn from one sample of a study of CD8 T cells in Susac syndrome. TCRdb reprocessed the immunoSEQ multiplex PCR reads with MiXCR, giving one entry per CDR3 protein. The data hold about 240,000 distinct CDR3 sequences, with approximately 95% observed a single time. Sequencing used CD4+ T cells from PBMCs. The origin of the receptors is a human donor with Susac syndrome. CDR3s include the opening cysteine and the closing phenylalanine or tryptophan. A D gene is named only where the DNA matches it firmly.

TRBV21-1	.	CARPKGRVSDTDTQYF
TRBV5-6	.	CASSPGNPGTQYF
TRBV12-3/TRBV12-4	TRBD1	CASRWTGFETQYF
TRBV7-2	.	CASSLVDQDTQYF
TRBV9	.	CASSSEGQTTDTQYF
TRBV5-1	.	CASSGGPRETQYF
TRBV29-1	.	CSVTLTVMNTEAFF
TRBV28	TRBD2	CASSFPPGLASYEQYF
TRBV11-2	TRBD1	CASSLPTGGLREQYF
TRBV18	.	CASSPSEGSGYGYTF
TRBV3-1	.	CARSGSLVNEQFF
TRBV2	TRBD1	CASSEDRGNYEQYF
TRBV20-1	TRBD2	CSANPGTSSNTQYF
TRBV30	TRBD2	CASRASGGTQYF
TRBV20-1	.	CSASGSSRGRTDTQYF
TRBV30	.	CAWSVRGGGEKLFF
TRBV24-1	.	CATQAHGGSSYEQYF
TRBV20-1	.	CSATPGGEYTDTQYF
TRBV20-1	TRBD2	CSARVSLAGNQETQYF
TRBV23-1	TRBD1	CASSQSSMGQDDF
TRBV21-1	.	CASSKERWDTEAFF
TRBV30	TRBD2	CAWRGLAVGNEQFF
TRBV24-1	TRBD1	CATRGRGGNTEAFF
TRBV18	.	CASSLTSMNTEAFF
TRBV5-1	TRBD1	CASSLTTGISNQPQHF
TRBV20-1	TRBD2	CSARVPRRGSSHEQYF
TRBV29-1	.	CSVEDLTGGSEQFF
TRBV20-1	.	CSARVGTLAKNIQYF
TRBV19	.	CASSRVSRSDTGELFF
TRBV29-1	.	CSVEGTVGEKLFF
TRBV9	TRBD1	CASSRRGQGDGTIYF
TRBV7-2	TRBD1	CASSLAGTGRPEQYF
TRBV5-1	TRBD2	CASSLEVGLAGDMQFF
TRBV14	.	CASSLQTSNEQFF
TRBV15	.	CATSRDNPRDTQYF
TRBV5-1	TRBD2	CASSPGLAGTDTQYF
TRBV29-1	.	CSVAQGSPEAFF
TRBV3-1	TRBD1	CASRGDSSYEQYF
TRBV2	TRBD2	CAGAGTSVYNEQFF
TRBV6-1	.	CASSIVSGQGTIGELFF
TRBV7-3	.	CASSLVADIRTGELFF
TRBV29-1	.	CSVERVSWERKFETQYF
TRBV28	TRBD2	CASSSTSGYQETQYF
TRBV20-1	.	CSARGIQGNVSYEQYF
TRBV7-9	.	CASSSHPGVARSYNEQFF
TRBV20-1	TRBD1	CSARDMGQGGNQPQHF
TRBV30	.	CAWGQVSGQPQHF
TRBV30	.	CAWKVLGATHEQYF
TRBV7-6	.	CASSLRGQPQHF
TRBV3-1	.	CASSQGSLGGGNTIYF
TRBV5-4	TRBD2	CASSLSGRALRFF
TRBV19	.	CASSRSGSPWTETQYF
TRBV5-1	.	CASSLGPGGTNEQFF
TRBV19	.	CASSIGVGGEQYF